The 22 T cell receptor beta chains given below trace back to one sample, sequenced in a study of T cells in localized non-small cell lung cancer. This table comes from immunoSEQ multiplex PCR, and its TCRdb copy is limited to in-frame clones, with some not included. The data hold 25,000 to 35,000 clones, with 88% observed a single time. The specimen was peripheral blood, collected before any cancer treatment. The source of these receptors is a female donor aged 60 or older with stage III squamous cell lung carcinoma.

The count of this clone is one. This chain's CDR3 is CASTEVDQPQHF. For the CDR3, the DNA is TGTGCCAGCACGGAGGTCGATCAGCCCCAGCATTTT. The chain carries TRBV28 and TRBJ1-5; D ambiguous. Trimming removed 7 bases at V and 5 bases at J, with 9 bases between. CDR1 and CDR2 (germline): MDHEN, SYDVKM. The CDR3 spans 12 residues.

The V call is TRBV7-9, the J call TRBJ2-7; D might be TRBD1 or TRBD2, each matching 6 bases. The CDR3 has 18 residues. Germline loops: CDR1 SEHNR, CDR2 FQNEAQ (reference sequence). Deletions cut 3 bases from V and 6 bases from J, with 27 bases between. In nucleotides, the CDR3 is TGTGCCAGCAGCTTGCGGGGCCGGGGGACACGGACGGGTTCCGAGCAGTACTTC. Protein sequence: CASSLRGRGTRTGSEQYF.

The V call is TRBV28, the J call TRBJ2-5, with unresolved D. The V and J ends lost 3 bases and 2 bases respectively, with 16 bases between them. The germline V gene has CDR1 MDHEN and CDR2 SYDVKM. This CDR3 comprises 16 residues. CDR3 in amino acids: CASSLPPGFGQETQYF. DNA of the CDR3: TGTGCCAGCAGTTTGCCCCCTGGTTTCGGGCAAGAGACCCAGTACTTC. Based on the CDR3 plus reference TRBV28 and TRBJ2-5, the full variable domain is DVKVTQSSRYLVKRTGEKVFLECVQDMDHENMFWYRQDPGLGLRLIYFSYDVKMKEKGDIPEGYSVSREKKERFSLILESASTNQTSMYLCASSLPPGFGQETQYFGPGTRLLVL.

The chain uses TRBV28 and TRBJ2-7; weak D call: TRBD1 (6 bases). Trimming left V 4 bases short and J 1 base short, with 17 bases between. Germline-derived CDR1 and CDR2 are MDHEN and SYDVKM. The CDR3 contains 16 residues. The CDR3 sequence is CASSSAAGTLSYEQYF. CDR3 nucleotide sequence: TGTGCCAGCAGTTCCGCGGCCGGGACATTATCCTACGAGCAGTACTTC.

The chain carries TRBV28 and TRBJ1-1, with a tentative D call TRBD1 (6 bases). V dropped 3 bases and J dropped 5 bases, with 16 bases sitting between them. The CDR3 sequence is 15 residues long. Germline V gene data show CDR1 as MDHEN and CDR2 as SYDVKM. Written as DNA, the CDR3 is TGTGCCAGCAGTTTGACCCCAGCAGGGGTGACTGAAGCTTTCTTT. This translates into CASSLTPAGVTEAFF.

This chain uses TRBV25-1 with TRBJ2-5; 7 nucleotides align to TRBD1. Germline CDR1 and CDR2: MGHDK and SYGVNS. V dropped 4 bases and J dropped 11; count of bases not matched to a gene: 13. This CDR3 has 14 residues. For the CDR3, the DNA is TGTGCCAGCAGTGCCTGGGACAGCACCCTGGAGCAGTACTTC. It yields the protein CASSAWDSTLEQYF.

This chain links TRBV4-1 with TRBJ1-1; 7 nucleotides match TRBD1. The CDR3 has 17 amino acids. The trim removed 6 bases at V and 1 base at J, leaving 14 bases unmatched. CDR1 is MGHRA, CDR2 YSYEKL, per germline. This CDR3 reads CASSHRGGISSNTEAFF. CDR3 DNA sequence: TGCGCCAGCAGTCACAGAGGGGGCATAAGTTCGAACACTGAAGCTTTCTTT.

This chain joins TRBV2 and TRBJ2-5; 7 positions match TRBD1. After removal of 6 bases from V and 5 bases from J, the junction contained 6 bases not matched to a gene. Germline loops: CDR1 SNHLY, CDR2 FYNNEI. The CDR3 totals 13 residues. The CDR3 loop is CASRGQIGETQYF. The CDR3 nucleotides are TGTGCCAGCAGGGGACAGATAGGGGAGACCCAGTACTTC.

The J gene is TRBJ1-5, the V gene TRBV19; D call uncertain. In germline, CDR1 is LNHDA, CDR2 SQIVND (reference sequence). The CDR3 sequence is 12 residues long. V was shortened by 5 bases and J by 5 bases, with 7 bases between the two germline ends. Here the CDR3 DNA reads TGTGCCAGTAGTGAGTTCGATCAGCCCCAGCATTTT. It translates to CASSEFDQPQHF.

V and J are TRBV7-2 and TRBJ1-2; TRBD1 agrees at 9 bases. Germline trimming cut 4 bases from V and 4 bases from J; bases unmatched to any gene: 10. Germline V gene sequence: CDR1 SGHTA, CDR2 FQGNSA. The CDR3 runs 16 residues. The CDR3 coding sequence is TGTGCCAGCAGCTATGCAACAGGGGGCGTTGTCTATGGCTACACCTTC. Its translation is CASSYATGGVVYGYTF.

This clone was observed a single time. V is TRBV9 and J is TRBJ2-3; TRBD1 aligns across 9 bases. This CDR3 has 14 amino acids. CDR1 and CDR2 (germline): SGDLS, YYNGEE. With V trimmed by 4 bases and J by 5 bases, 5 bases remained unmatched. CDR3 sequence (DNA): TGTGCCAGCAGCCTTCGACAGGGGGGAGATACGCAGTATTTT. Translation: CASSLRQGGDTQYF.

This clone occurred once. The chain joins TRBV6-6 to TRBJ1-2; a possible D gene is TRBD1 (5 bases). CDR1 is MNHNY, CDR2 SVGAGI, per germline (reference sequence). The CDR3 length is 13 residues. V was cut by 5 bases and J by 4 bases, with 11 bases left in between. The CDR3 spells CASSPSRGYGYTF. In DNA form, the CDR3 reads TGTGCCAGCAGTCCCTCTAGGGGCTATGGCTACACCTTC.

The chain recombines TRBV7-2 with TRBJ1-2, with 7 nucleotides matching TRBD1. Unmatched junction bases numbered 8, after V lost 5 bases and J lost 8 bases. The CDR3 totals 13 residues. Per germline, CDR1 SGHTA and CDR2 FQGNSA. CDR3 bases: TGTGCCAGCAGCCCACAGGGGTACCGAGGCTACACCTTC. Amino acids: CASSPQGYRGYTF.

The chain employs TRBV28 and TRBJ2-7, with D uncertain. The CDR3 is 13 residues long. The V gene lost 6 bases and the J gene lost 2 bases, with 11 bases spanning the gap. Germline V gene lookup returns CDR1 MDHEN and CDR2 SYDVKM. CDR3 coding DNA: TGTGCCAGCAGCCTCACCGCGGCCTACGAGCAGTACTTC. Translating it yields CASSLTAAYEQYF.

V and J are TRBV10-3 and TRBJ1-2; weak D call: TRBD1 (6 bases). Germline V CDR1 and CDR2: ENHRY, SYGVKD. The CDR3 totals 14 residues. Trimming took off 7 bases at V and 4 bases at J, with 16 bases between the two ends. CDR3 DNA sequence: TGTGCCATCACCGAAATAGGACAGAGCTATGGCTACACCTTC. Protein product: CAITEIGQSYGYTF.

The table lists this clone with a count of one. The chain links TRBV18 to TRBJ1-4, with TRBD1 matching 8 bases. Germline V CDR1 and CDR2: KGHSH, LQKENI. This CDR3 has 16 residues. V dropped 4 bases and J dropped 4; count of bases not matched to a gene: 8. CDR3 region: CASSHPGQASNEKLFF. The CDR3 DNA sequence: TGTGCCAGCTCACACCCGGGACAGGCGAGTAATGAAAAACTGTTTTTT.

This clone was detected only a few times. The chain combines TRBV27 with TRBJ2-5; TRBD2 matches at 10 bases. CDR3 length equals 14 residues. The V gene's germline CDR1 is MNHEY and CDR2 SMNVEV (reference sequence). V dropped 4 bases and J dropped 6; count of bases not matched to a gene: 5. The CDR3 spells CASSSLAGFKTQYF. Here the CDR3 DNA reads TGTGCCAGCAGTTCACTAGCGGGGTTTAAGACCCAGTACTTC.

The genes are TRBV29-1 and TRBJ2-5; D uncertain. Germline V gene sequence: CDR1 SQVTM, CDR2 ANQGSEA. This CDR3 region has 12 residues. V lost 4 bases and J 2 bases, leaving 8 bases between the germline ends. CDR3 amino acids: CSVGQPQETQYF. In DNA form, the CDR3 reads TGCAGCGTTGGGCAGCCACAAGAGACCCAGTACTTC.

The gene calls are TRBV28 and TRBJ1-4; tentative D call: TRBD1 (5 bases). This CDR3 comprises 17 residues. V dropped 3 bases and J dropped 6 bases, with 20 bases sitting between them. Per the germline V gene, CDR1 is MDHEN and CDR2 is SYDVKM. The CDR3 protein is CASSFRGDVSFYEKLFF. Written as DNA, the CDR3 is TGTGCCAGCAGTTTTAGGGGCGACGTCAGCTTTTATGAAAAACTGTTTTTT.

This clone has only one observation. The chain couples TRBV2 to TRBJ1-1; D is possibly TRBD1 (6 bases). The V end was cut by 4 bases, the J end by 2 bases, with 11 bases between. Germline values: CDR1 SNHLY, CDR2 FYNNEI. The CDR3 extends over 14 amino acids. CDR3 nucleotide sequence: TGTGCCAGCAGTGGCACAGGGAGTAACACTGAAGCTTTCTTT. Amino acid sequence: CASSGTGSNTEAFF. The full variable domain, with the rest looked up from reference TRBV2 and TRBJ1-1, is EPEVTQTPSHQVTQMGQEVILRCVPISNHLYFYWYRQILGQKVEFLVSFYNNEISEKSEIFDDQFSVERPDGSNFTLKIRSTKLEDSAMYFCASSGTGSNTEAFFGQGTRLTVV.

The chain is built from TRBV20-1 and TRBJ2-7, with D possibly TRBD1 on 6 matching bases. Trimming shortened V by 6 bases and J by 7 bases, and 10 bases separated the two germline ends. CDR3 size: 10 residues. Germline V gene lookup returns CDR1 DFQATT and CDR2 SNEGSKA (reference sequence). The CDR3 spells CSAADREQYF. The CDR3 bases are TGCAGTGCGGCAGACAGGGAGCAGTACTTC.

The gene calls are TRBV5-1 and TRBJ1-2; maybe TRBD1 (5 bases). This CDR3 comprises 15 residues. Trimming took off 0 bases at V and 0 bases at J, with 9 bases between the two ends. Looked up from germline, CDR1 is SGHRS and CDR2 is YFSETQ. CDR3: CASSLGGVSNYGYTF. The CDR3 DNA is TGCGCCAGCAGCTTGGGAGGGGTTTCTAACTATGGCTACACCTTC.